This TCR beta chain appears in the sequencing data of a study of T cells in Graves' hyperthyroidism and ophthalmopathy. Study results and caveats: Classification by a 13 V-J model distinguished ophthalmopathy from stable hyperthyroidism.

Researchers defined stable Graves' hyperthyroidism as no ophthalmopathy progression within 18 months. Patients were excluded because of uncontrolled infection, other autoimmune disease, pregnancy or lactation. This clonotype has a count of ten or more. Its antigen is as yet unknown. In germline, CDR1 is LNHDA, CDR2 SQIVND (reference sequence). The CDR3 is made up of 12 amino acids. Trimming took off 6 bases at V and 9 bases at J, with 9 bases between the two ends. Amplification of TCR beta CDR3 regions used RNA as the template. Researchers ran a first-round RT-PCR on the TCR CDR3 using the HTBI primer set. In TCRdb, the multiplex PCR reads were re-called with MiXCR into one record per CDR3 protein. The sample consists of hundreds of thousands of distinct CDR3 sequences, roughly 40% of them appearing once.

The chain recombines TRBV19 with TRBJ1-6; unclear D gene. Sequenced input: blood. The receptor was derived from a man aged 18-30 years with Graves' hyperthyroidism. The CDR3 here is CASSMGPSPLHF. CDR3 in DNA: TGTGCCAGTAGCATGGGTCCTTCACCCCTCCACTTT.